These T cell receptor beta chains were read from a single sample in a study of regulatory T cells in long-lasting Graves disease. One entry per CDR3 protein results from TCRdb running MiXCR on the multiplex PCR reads. The repertoire holds about 400,000 distinct CDR3 sequences, with around 20% as singletons. This material consisted of peripheral blood mononuclear cells (PBMCs), taken when the disease was refractory, from a patient treated with antithyroid drugs. The receptors stem from a female donor with Graves disease. Each CDR3 is given without its conserved first and last residue. Each record gives: J gene, D gene, CDR3 length, V gene, CDR3 protein. A D gene is named only where the DNA matches it firmly.

TRBJ2-7 - 11 TRBV19 ASSVPGGYEQY
TRBJ2-7 - 13 TRBV5-1 ASSSSAGSSYEQY
TRBJ1-1 TRBD1 11 TRBV29-1 SVDGAGGTEAF
TRBJ2-6 - 13 TRBV25-1 ASSEFTSGANVLT
TRBJ2-2 - 11 TRBV7-9 ASPRKNTGELF
TRBJ1-2 TRBD1 12 TRBV4-1 ASSRPDRGSGYT
TRBJ2-7 TRBD1 12 TRBV20-1 SASLGQGGYEQY
TRBJ2-5 TRBD2 9 TRBV29-1 SSPGGETQY
TRBJ1-6 - 11 TRBV20-1 SARLGVSSPLH
TRBJ2-7 - 16 TRBV7-8 ASSLAPPRRRRSYEQY
TRBJ1-5 - 12 TRBV5-5 ASSLASGRGPQH
TRBJ1-1 - 13 TRBV9 ASSPRSGPGTEAF
TRBJ1-6 TRBD1 13 TRBV28 ASSSLATGGEALH
TRBJ1-4 - 12 TRBV18 ASSPGATNERLF
TRBJ2-2 TRBD1 13 TRBV7-2 ASSFDRGRTGELF
TRBJ2-7 - 12 TRBV20-1 SARVAPSSYEQY
TRBJ1-4 TRBD1 13 TRBV7-2 ASSLLKGASEKLF
TRBJ2-1 TRBD2 13 TRBV2 ASSLLAGRFNEQF
TRBJ2-5 - 14 TRBV11-2 ASSLILRQLQETQY
TRBJ2-5 TRBD2 13 TRBV27 ASSYRGRGLETQY
TRBJ1-5 - 12 TRBV2 ASSDGGGNQPQH
TRBJ2-7 TRBD2 13 TRBV28 ASQRGGELSPRMD
TRBJ2-4 - 17 TRBV5-1 ASSLFSQDSSLAKNIQY
TRBJ1-2 - 13 TRBV6-2/TRBV6-3 ASTDGGGSDYGYT
TRBJ2-7 - 13 TRBV7-9 ASSSLVGSSYEQY
TRBJ2-2 - 13 TRBV5-1 ASSLVVMTNGELF
TRBJ1-5 TRBD1 16 TRBV7-8 ASSLDKRGREGNQPQH
TRBJ2-1 TRBD2 13 TRBV6-1 ASREKGLEFQEQF
TRBJ2-7 - 13 TRBV11-2 ASSVGPGGKREQY
TRBJ1-6 TRBD1 12 TRBV7-9 ASSSGTADSPLH
TRBJ2-7 - 13 TRBV4-3 ASSQEGSVVHEQY
TRBJ1-4 TRBD1 14 TRBV28 ASSHPQDRVGEKLF
TRBJ2-1 TRBD2 15 TRBV28 ASSRAGASSSYNEQF
TRBJ2-5 - 13 TRBV7-2 ASSLSQGTSETQY
TRBJ1-1 - 13 TRBV6-9 ASSYLDRLNTEAF
TRBJ2-7 - 12 TRBV7-2 ASSTGDTSYEQY
TRBJ1-2 - 12 TRBV10-2 ASSELGTSYDYT
TRBJ2-4 - 13 TRBV6-1 ASSQAVSAKNIQY
TRBJ2-2 - 15 TRBV7-2 ASSLVLTPLNTGELF
TRBJ2-7 TRBD1 14 TRBV7-2 ASSLVEQGSSYEQY
TRBJ1-5 TRBD1 13 TRBV6-5 ASSYRTGSDQPQH
TRBJ2-5 TRBD2 14 TRBV5-6 ASSLLAFSPIETQY
TRBJ2-7 - 14 TRBV6-1 ASSPQVLETNGEQY
TRBJ2-1 - 10 TRBV27 ASFNSEREQF
TRBJ1-1 - 10 TRBV2 ASSALNTEAF
TRBJ2-5 - 13 TRBV7-6 AGSSTRQDQETQY
TRBJ2-7 TRBD2 12 TRBV12-3/TRBV12-4 ASSFGTSGYEQY
TRBJ1-2 - 10 TRBV2 ASSEGDYGYT
TRBJ2-5 - 13 TRBV18 ASSPPRSNGETQY
TRBJ2-6 - 10 TRBV20-1 SARGGANVLT
TRBJ1-1 - 12 TRBV19 ASSITIRSPEAF